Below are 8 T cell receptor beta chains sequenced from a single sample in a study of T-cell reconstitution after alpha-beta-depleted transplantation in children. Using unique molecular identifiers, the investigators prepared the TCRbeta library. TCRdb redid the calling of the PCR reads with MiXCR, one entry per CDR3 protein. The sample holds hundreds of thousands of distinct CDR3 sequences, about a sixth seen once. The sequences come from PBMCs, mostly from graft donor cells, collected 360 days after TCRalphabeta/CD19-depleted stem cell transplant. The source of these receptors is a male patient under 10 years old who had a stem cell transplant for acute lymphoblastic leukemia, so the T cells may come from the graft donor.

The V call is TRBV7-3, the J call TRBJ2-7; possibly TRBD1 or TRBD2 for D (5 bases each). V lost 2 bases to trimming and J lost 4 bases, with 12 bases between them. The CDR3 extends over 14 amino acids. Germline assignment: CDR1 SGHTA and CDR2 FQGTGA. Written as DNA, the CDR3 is TGTGCCAGCAGCTTATCCAGGGACGGTTACGAGCAGTACTTC. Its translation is CASSLSRDGYEQYF.

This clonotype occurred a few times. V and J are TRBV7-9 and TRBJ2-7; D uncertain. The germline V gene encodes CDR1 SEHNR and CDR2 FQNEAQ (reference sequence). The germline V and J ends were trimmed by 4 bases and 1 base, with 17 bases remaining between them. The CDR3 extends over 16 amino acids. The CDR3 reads CASSSPMGGSSYEQYF. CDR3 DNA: TGTGCCAGCAGCTCGCCTATGGGTGGTTCGTCCTACGAGCAGTACTTC.

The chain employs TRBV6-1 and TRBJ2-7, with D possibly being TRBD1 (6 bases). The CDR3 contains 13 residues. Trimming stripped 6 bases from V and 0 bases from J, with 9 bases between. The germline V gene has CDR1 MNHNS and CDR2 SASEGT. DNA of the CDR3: TGTGCCAGCAGGGACAGTCCCTCCTACGAGCAGTACTTC. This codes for CASRDSPSYEQYF.

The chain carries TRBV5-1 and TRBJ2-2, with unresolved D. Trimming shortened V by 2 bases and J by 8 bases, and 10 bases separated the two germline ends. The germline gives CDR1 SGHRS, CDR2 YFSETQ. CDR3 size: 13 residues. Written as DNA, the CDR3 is TGCGCCAGCAGCTTCAACACCCAGGGGGAGCTGTTTTTT. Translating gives CASSFNTQGELFF.

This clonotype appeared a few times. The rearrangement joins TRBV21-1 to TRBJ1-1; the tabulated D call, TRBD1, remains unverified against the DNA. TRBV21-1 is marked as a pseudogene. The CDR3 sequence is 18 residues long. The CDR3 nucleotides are TGTGCCAGCAGCCCCTCAGGCGAAGGGGGCGCAAGGGACACTGAAGCTTTCTTT. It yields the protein CASSPSGEGGARDTEAFF.

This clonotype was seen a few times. CDR3 DNA sequence: TGTGCCAGCACCGAGTTCGGGGAACAGTTTAATTCACCCCTCCACTTT. This encodes CASTEFGEQFNSPLHF. The chain is built from TRBV6-1 and TRBJ1-6, with D unresolved. CDR3 length: 16 residues. V gave up 7 bases and J gave up 6 bases, with 19 bases separating them. Germline lookup yields CDR1 MNHNS and CDR2 SASEGT.

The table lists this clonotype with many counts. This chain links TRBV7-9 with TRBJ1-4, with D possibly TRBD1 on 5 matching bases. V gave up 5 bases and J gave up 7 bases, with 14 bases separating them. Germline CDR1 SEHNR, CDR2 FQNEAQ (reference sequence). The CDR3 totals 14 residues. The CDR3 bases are TGTGCCAGCAGCGGGCCTCGGCAGGGTGAAAAACTGTTTTTT. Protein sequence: CASSGPRQGEKLFF.

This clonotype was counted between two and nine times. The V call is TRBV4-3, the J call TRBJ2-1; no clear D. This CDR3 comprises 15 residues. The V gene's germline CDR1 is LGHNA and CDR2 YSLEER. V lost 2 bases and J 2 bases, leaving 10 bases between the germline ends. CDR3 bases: TGCGCCAGCAGCCAAAGGTACACGCCCTACAATGAGCAGTTCTTC. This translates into CASSQRYTPYNEQFF.